This TCR beta chain is from a study of blood T cell repertoires in COVID-19. For the study at large: Some COVID-19 samples were acute and others convalescent; all came from the United States, Italy and Spain.

Sequencing was performed with immunoSEQ multiplex PCR; in TCRdb, only in-frame clones are kept and a portion is missing. The table shows some 100,000 clones, with around nine tenths occurring only once. There are 14 residues in the CDR3. Deletions cut 4 bases from V and 1 base from J, with 10 bases between. The germline V gene encodes CDR1 WSHSY and CDR2 SAAADI. The chain links TRBV10-2 to TRBJ1-1; unclear D gene. This clonotype was sampled from a man in his forties or fifties with acute or convalescent COVID-19. Sequencing was performed on peripheral blood. The CDR3 sequence is CASSVEGPNTEAFF. In DNA form, the CDR3 reads TGCGCCAGCAGTGTAGAGGGTCCGAACACTGAAGCTTTCTTT.